A selection of T cell receptor beta chains follows, all from one sample in a study of cytomegalovirus exposure and HLA in healthy donors. Some clones are missing from TCRdb's copy, which holds only in-frame ones; the method was immunoSEQ multiplex PCR. The sample consists of roughly 150,000 clones, around 83% of them appearing once. Input material: PBMCs. The source of these receptors is a man in his thirties or forties in good health and CMV-seropositive. Each CDR3 is given with its conserved first and last residue. The order of the fields is J gene, D gene, clone size, V gene, CDR3 protein, CDR3 DNA. The D gene is left open where the match is weak. The listing skips clone size in some rows; elsewhere it reads once, few, many or a size class.

>TRBJ1-1|-|-|TRBV6-5
CASHKGSYTEAFF
TGTGCCAGCCACAAGGGGTCTTACACTGAAGCTTTCTTT
>TRBJ2-7|-|-|TRBV30
CASIRGRIPYEQYF
TGTGCCTCCATAAGGGGCAGGATTCCCTACGAGCAGTACTTC
>TRBJ2-3|TRBD1|-|TRBV4-1
CASSPGTGGDTQYF
TGCGCCAGCAGCCCCGGGACAGGGGGCGATACGCAGTATTTT
>TRBJ2-7|TRBD1|-|TRBV4-3
CASSQDTGETYEQYF
TGCGCCAGCAGCCAAGACACAGGGGAAACCTACGAGCAGTACTTC
>TRBJ2-5|-|-|TRBV12-2
CASRFSKPTAVRVQETQYF
TGTGCAAGTCGCTTTTCTAAGCCTACAGCAGTGCGGGTCCAAGAGACCCAGTACTTC
>TRBJ1-3|-|-|TRBV4-2
CASSPLAASGNTIYF
TGTGCCAGCAGCCCTCTGGCTGCCTCTGGAAACACCATATATTTT
>TRBJ2-2|TRBD1|-|TRBV10-2
CASSAQGATGELFF
TGCGCCAGCAGTGCCCAGGGGGCGACTGGGGAGCTGTTTTTT
>TRBJ1-2|-|-|TRBV5-4
CASSLGGWIYGYTF
TGTGCCAGCAGCTTGGGGGGCTGGATTTATGGCTACACCTTC
>TRBJ2-5|-|-|TRBV7-2
CASSRATSQETQYF
TGTGCCAGCAGCCGAGCTACTAGCCAAGAGACCCAGTACTTC
>TRBJ2-1|TRBD1|-|TRBV2
CASRTDRVNEQFF
TGTGCCAGCAGAACCGACAGGGTCAATGAGCAGTTCTTC
>TRBJ2-4|TRBD2|-|TRBV19
CASSIAGPGLAGELAKNIQYF
TGTGCCAGTAGTATCGCAGGCCCGGGACTAGCGGGTGAATTAGCCAAAAACATTCAGTACTTC
>TRBJ2-3|TRBD1|-|TRBV11-1
CASSPRTGSTDTQYF
TGTGCCAGCAGCCCCCGGACAGGGAGCACAGATACGCAGTATTTT
>TRBJ2-2|-|-|TRBV6-5
CASRRRRLNTGELFF
TGTGCCAGCAGGCGACGGAGGTTGAACACCGGGGAGCTGTTTTTT
>TRBJ2-3|-|once|TRBV19
CASSIAYDRYTDTQYF
TGTGCCAGTAGTATAGCCTACGACAGATACACAGATACGCAGTATTTT
>TRBJ1-1|-|few|TRBV5-4
CASSTGRGQNTEAFF
TGTGCCAGCAGTACCGGTAGGGGTCAGAACACTGAAGCTTTCTTT
>TRBJ2-1|-|-|TRBV4-1
CASSQGGSLYNEQFF
TGCGCCAGCAGCCAAGGAGGTAGCCTCTACAATGAGCAGTTCTTC
>TRBJ2-6|-|-|TRBV19
CASSIGDGTNVLTF
TGTGCCAGTAGTATTGGAGACGGGACCAACGTCCTGACTTTC
>TRBJ2-5|-|-|TRBV9
CASSVGTKQETQYF
TGTGCCAGCAGCGTAGGCACAAAACAAGAGACCCAGTACTTC
>TRBJ2-2|-|-|TRBV14
CASSPWANRVSGELFF
TGTGCCAGCAGCCCTTGGGCAAACAGGGTCTCCGGGGAGCTGTTTTTT
>TRBJ1-4|TRBD1|-|TRBV13
CASSLPNRGTEEKLFF
TGTGCCAGCAGCTTACCCAACAGGGGAACGGAAGAAAAACTGTTTTTT
>TRBJ2-5|-|-|TRBV5-6
CASSTPGGLETQYF
TGTGCCAGCAGCACTCCAGGGGGGCTAGAGACCCAGTACTTC
>TRBJ2-3|-|-|TRBV18
CASSPLGGSTDTQYF
TGTGCCAGCTCACCGCTAGGAGGGAGCACAGATACGCAGTATTTT
>TRBJ2-4|TRBD2|-|TRBV29-1
CSVEEGTSGRLAKNIQYF
TGCAGCGTTGAAGAGGGGACTAGCGGGCGCTTAGCCAAAAACATTCAGTACTTC
>TRBJ1-5|-|-|TRBV7-9
CASSPGEGNQPQHF
TGTGCCAGCAGCCCGGGGGAGGGGAATCAGCCCCAGCATTTT
>TRBJ1-4|-|-|TRBV5-8
CASSFRATNEKLFF
TGTGCCAGCAGCTTCAGGGCAACTAATGAAAAACTGTTTTTT
>TRBJ2-5|-|-|TRBV6-5
CASSTSYQETQYF
TGTGCCAGCAGTACGAGTTACCAAGAGACCCAGTACTTC
>TRBJ2-1|-|-|TRBV5-1
CASSPIDPLGDNEQFF
TGCGCCAGCAGCCCAATAGACCCATTAGGGGACAATGAGCAGTTCTTC
>TRBJ2-3|TRBD1|-|TRBV7-3
CASSPGTGLGTDTQYF
TGTGCCAGCAGCCCCGGGACAGGGTTGGGGACAGATACGCAGTATTTT
>TRBJ2-2|-|-|TRBV9
CASSVGDSYTGELFF
TGTGCCAGCAGCGTAGGGGACTCGTACACCGGGGAGCTGTTTTTT
>TRBJ1-1|-|few|TRBV4-3
CASSQLDSSGEAFF
TGCGCCAGCAGCCAGCTGGACAGCTCGGGTGAAGCTTTCTTT
>TRBJ2-1|TRBD1|-|TRBV2
CASRRQGGYNEQFF
TGTGCCAGCAGAAGACAGGGGGGCTACAATGAGCAGTTCTTC
>TRBJ2-1|-|-|TRBV18
CASSPSTNNEQFF
TGTGCCAGCTCACCCAGTACTAACAATGAGCAGTTCTTC
>TRBJ2-1|TRBD2|-|TRBV5-1
CASSRLAGVDEQFF
TGCGCCAGCAGTAGGTTAGCGGGAGTCGATGAGCAGTTCTTC
>TRBJ2-1|TRBD1|-|TRBV7-2
CASSLGRGQGTSYNEQFF
TGTGCCAGCAGCCTAGGGAGGGGACAGGGGACATCTTACAATGAGCAGTTCTTC
>TRBJ1-5|TRBD1|-|TRBV30
CAWQRTGQNQPQHF
TGTGCCTGGCAAAGGACAGGACAAAATCAGCCCCAGCATTTT
>TRBJ1-2|TRBD1|-|TRBV5-1
CASTPDRGYGYTF
TGCGCCAGCACACCAGACAGGGGTTATGGCTACACCTTC
>TRBJ2-1|TRBD2|-|TRBV5-4
CASKPRGTSGSRDEQFF
TGTGCCAGCAAACCTCGGGGGACTAGCGGGAGTAGGGATGAGCAGTTCTTC
>TRBJ2-1|-|once|TRBV5-1
CASSTYSGSYNEQFF
TGCGCCAGCAGCACCTATAGCGGCTCCTACAATGAGCAGTTCTTC
>TRBJ1-1|TRBD1|few|TRBV6-1
CASTKDRGLPEAFF
TGTGCCAGCACCAAAGACAGGGGGCTTCCTGAAGCTTTCTTT
>TRBJ2-1|-|-|TRBV15
CATRGASVEQFF
TGTGCCACCAGAGGGGCTAGCGTTGAGCAGTTCTTC
>TRBJ2-5|-|once|TRBV5-1
CASLDNQETQYF
TGCGCCAGCCTGGACAACCAAGAGACCCAGTACTTC
>TRBJ2-7|TRBD2|-|TRBV6-1
CASRTPGRGREQYF
TGTGCCAGCAGGACCCCTGGGAGGGGACGGGAGCAGTACTTC
>TRBJ1-1|TRBD1|few|TRBV4-2
CASSQVLYRGRITEAFF
TGTGCCAGCAGCCAAGTGCTTTATAGGGGGCGCATCACTGAAGCTTTCTTT
>TRBJ1-1|-|once|TRBV6-6
CASSRDKRAFF
TGTGCCAGCAGCCGCGACAAACGGGCTTTCTTT
>TRBJ2-2|TRBD2|-|TRBV7-9
CASSITSGRAGGELFF
TGTGCCAGCAGCATAACTAGCGGGAGGGCCGGAGGGGAGCTGTTTTTT
>TRBJ2-1|-|-|TRBV7-6
CASSLGWIRRDYNEQFF
TGTGCCAGCAGCTTAGGATGGATTAGGAGGGACTACAATGAGCAGTTCTTC
>TRBJ1-3|-|-|TRBV14
CASSQDFPGNTIYF
TGTGCCAGCAGCCAAGATTTCCCAGGCAACACCATATATTTT
>TRBJ2-1|TRBD2|few|TRBV7-2
CASSLVLTSGSGGIQFF
TGTGCCAGCAGCTTAGTATTGACTAGCGGGAGTGGCGGGATACAGTTCTTC
>TRBJ1-1|-|-|TRBV5-6
CASSLRGRGNTEAFF
TGTGCCAGCAGCTTGAGAGGTCGCGGGAACACTGAAGCTTTCTTT
>TRBJ1-4|TRBD1|few|TRBV2
CASSALEGARKLFF
TGTGCCAGCAGTGCTCTAGAGGGGGCACGAAAACTGTTTTTT
>TRBJ2-7|TRBD1|-|TRBV29-1
CSVLPGTAAEAYEQYF
TGCAGCGTCCTTCCCGGGACAGCAGCGGAGGCCTACGAGCAGTACTTC
>TRBJ2-7|-|-|TRBV5-5
CASSPADRGEQYF
TGTGCCAGCAGCCCGGCCGATCGGGGCGAGCAGTACTTC
>TRBJ1-2|-|-|TRBV6-1
CASTRGNHYGYTF
TGTGCCAGCACAAGGGGCAACCACTATGGCTACACCTTC
>TRBJ2-5|TRBD1|few|TRBV11-2
CASSLGTGQGLGETQYF
TGTGCCAGCAGCTTGGGCACGGGACAGGGCTTGGGAGAGACCCAGTACTTC
>TRBJ1-1|TRBD1|-|TRBV6-5
CASSYSGDRASTEAFF
TGTGCCAGCAGTTACTCAGGTGACAGGGCGTCCACTGAAGCTTTCTTT
>TRBJ2-7|-|-|TRBV7-2
CASSPGFSYYEQYF
TGTGCCAGCAGCCCCGGGTTTTCCTACTACGAGCAGTACTTC
>TRBJ1-5|-|many|TRBV29-1
CSVIERSNQPQHF
TGCAGCGTTATAGAGAGAAGCAATCAGCCCCAGCATTTT